This passage covers 2 T cell receptor beta chains from one sample sequenced in a study of T cell clonotyping in hematopoietic cell transplantation. The method was immunoSEQ multiplex PCR; TCRdb's version includes in-frame clones alone and lacks a portion of them. The sample consists of approximately 9,000 clones, about 80% of them appearing once. The sequenced sample was peripheral blood mononuclear cells, obtained 180 days after allogeneic stem cell transplant. All receptors come from a female patient aged 50-59 years who had an allogeneic stem cell transplant from a related donor, so the T cells may come from the graft donor. Some clones in this sample may be carry-over from other donors' samples.

This chain's CDR3 is CASSLVAGGTSTDTQYF. For the CDR3, the DNA is TGTGCCAGCAGTTTAGTAGCGGGGGGGACTAGCACAGATACGCAGTATTTT. The chain links TRBV2 to TRBJ2-3, with 11 nucleotides matching TRBD2. Unmatched junction bases numbered 7, after V lost 5 bases and J lost 0 bases. CDR1 is SNHLY, CDR2 FYNNEI, per germline. The CDR3 totals 17 residues.

The chain links TRBV15 to TRBJ1-1; TRBD1 aligns across 10 bases. There are 15 residues in the CDR3. Germline lookup yields CDR1 LNHNV and CDR2 YYDKDF (reference sequence). Germline trimming cut 1 base from V and 7 bases from J; bases unmatched to any gene: 6. This CDR3 reads CATSRGTGGRIEAFF. Written as DNA, the CDR3 is TGTGCCACCAGCAGAGGGACAGGGGGACGGATTGAAGCTTTCTTT.